This paragraph covers one T cell receptor (beta chain) sequence. Its antigen remains unidentified. The sample comes from a study of cytomegalovirus exposure and HLA in healthy donors. Across the study: Across around 400 genotyped donors, roughly 80% landed in the Caucasian-associated ancestry cluster.

Looked up from germline, CDR1 is MNHEY and CDR2 is SMNVEV (reference sequence). The CDR3 spans 15 residues. Trimming removed 1 base from V and 9 bases from J; junction bases left unmatched: 5. Study findings and constraints: As immune exposure information, only CMV serostatus was available. There were about 160 TCR beta chains listed as cytomegalovirus-associated.

13 Jbeta primers and 60 Vbeta primers were used for the PCR. In the original processing: Some 80 million unique TCR beta chains, 9.5 million to 14 million shared, were counted in a later analysis. The assay was immunoSEQ multiplex PCR, and TCRdb's table has in-frame clones only and misses some. That table supplies the V and J calls and clone size; D and trimming were determined from the DNA. The table includes 150,000 or so clones, about 84% detected once. This TCR was sampled from a woman in her forties in good health and CMV-seropositive. This rearrangement joins TRBV27 to TRBJ2-1, with 11 bases lining up with TRBD2. The sequencing input was PBMCs. The CDR3 DNA reads as TGTGCCAGCAGTTTATTCGGACTAGCGGGTTTTGAGCAGTTCTTC. It codes for CASSLFGLAGFEQFF.